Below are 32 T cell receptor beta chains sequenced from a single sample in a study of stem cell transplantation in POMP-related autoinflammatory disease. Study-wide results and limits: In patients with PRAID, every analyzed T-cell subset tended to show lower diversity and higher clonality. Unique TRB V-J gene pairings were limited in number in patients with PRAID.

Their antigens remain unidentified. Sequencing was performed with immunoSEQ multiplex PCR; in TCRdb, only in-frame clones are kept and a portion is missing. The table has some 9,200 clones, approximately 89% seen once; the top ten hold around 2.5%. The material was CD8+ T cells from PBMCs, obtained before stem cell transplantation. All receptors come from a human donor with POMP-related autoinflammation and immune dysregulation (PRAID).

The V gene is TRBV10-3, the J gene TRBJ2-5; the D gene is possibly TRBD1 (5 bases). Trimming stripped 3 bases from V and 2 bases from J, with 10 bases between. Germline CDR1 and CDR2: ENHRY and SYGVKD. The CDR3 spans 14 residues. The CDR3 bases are TGTGCCATCAGTGACATGGACACGCAAGAGACCCAGTACTTC. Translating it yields CAISDMDTQETQYF.

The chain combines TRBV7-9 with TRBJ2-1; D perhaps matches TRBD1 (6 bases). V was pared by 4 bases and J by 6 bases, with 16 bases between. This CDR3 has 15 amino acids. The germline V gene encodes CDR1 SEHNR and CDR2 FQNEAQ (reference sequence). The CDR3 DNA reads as TGTGCCAGCAGCTCACCGGGACACGGTGGCAATGAGCAGTTCTTC. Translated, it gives CASSSPGHGGNEQFF.

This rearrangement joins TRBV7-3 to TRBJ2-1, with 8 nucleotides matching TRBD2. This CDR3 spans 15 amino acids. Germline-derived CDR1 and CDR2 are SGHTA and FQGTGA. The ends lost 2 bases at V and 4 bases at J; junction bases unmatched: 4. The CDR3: CASSLAGGPYNEQFF. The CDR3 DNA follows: TGTGCCAGCAGCTTAGCGGGAGGCCCTTACAATGAGCAGTTCTTC.

CDR3 residues: CASRGSNPNYGYTF. CDR3 sequence (DNA): TGTGCCAGCAGGGGGTCGAATCCTAACTATGGCTACACCTTC. V usage is TRBV9 and J usage is TRBJ1-2; D uncertain. Trimming shortened V by 5 bases and J by 0 bases, and 11 bases separated the two germline ends. The CDR3 extends over 14 amino acids. CDR1 is SGDLS and CDR2 is YYNGEE in the germline V gene.

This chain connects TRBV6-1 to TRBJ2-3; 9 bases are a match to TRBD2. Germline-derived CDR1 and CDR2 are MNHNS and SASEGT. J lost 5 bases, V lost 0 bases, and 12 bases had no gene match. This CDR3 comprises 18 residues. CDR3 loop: CASSEAGRRGGLLDTQYF. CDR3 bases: TGTGCCAGCAGTGAAGCGGGGAGGCGGGGGGGCCTTCTAGATACGCAGTATTTT.

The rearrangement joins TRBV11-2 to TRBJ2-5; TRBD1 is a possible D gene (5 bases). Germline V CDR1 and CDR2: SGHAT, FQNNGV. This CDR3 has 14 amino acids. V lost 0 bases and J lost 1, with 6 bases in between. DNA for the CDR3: TGTGCCAGCAGCTTAGAGGACACCCAAGAGACCCAGTACTTC. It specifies CASSLEDTQETQYF.

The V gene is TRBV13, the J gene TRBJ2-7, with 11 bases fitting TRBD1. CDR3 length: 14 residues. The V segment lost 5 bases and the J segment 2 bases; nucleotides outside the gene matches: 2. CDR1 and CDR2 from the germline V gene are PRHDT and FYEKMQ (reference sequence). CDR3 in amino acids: CASSQGQGAYEQYF. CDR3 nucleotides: TGTGCCAGCAGCCAGGGACAGGGGGCCTACGAGCAGTACTTC.

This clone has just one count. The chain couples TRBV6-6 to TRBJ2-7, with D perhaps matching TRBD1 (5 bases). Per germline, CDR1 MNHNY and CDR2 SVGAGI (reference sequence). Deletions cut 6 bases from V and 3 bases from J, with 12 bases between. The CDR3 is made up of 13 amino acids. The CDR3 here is CASSLDQGYEQYF. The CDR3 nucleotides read TGTGCCAGCAGCCTCGACCAGGGCTACGAGCAGTACTTC.

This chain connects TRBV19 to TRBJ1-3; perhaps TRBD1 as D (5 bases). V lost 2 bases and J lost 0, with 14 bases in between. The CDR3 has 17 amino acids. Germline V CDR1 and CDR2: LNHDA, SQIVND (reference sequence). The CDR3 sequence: CASSIRDGPSSGNTIYF. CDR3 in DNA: TGTGCCAGTAGTATACGGGACGGCCCCAGCTCTGGAAACACCATATATTTT.

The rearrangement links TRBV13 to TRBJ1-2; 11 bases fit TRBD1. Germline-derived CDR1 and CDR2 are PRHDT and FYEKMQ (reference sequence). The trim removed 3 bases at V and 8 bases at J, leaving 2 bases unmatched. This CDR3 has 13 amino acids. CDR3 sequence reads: CASSLGQGGGYTF. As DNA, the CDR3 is TGTGCCAGCAGCTTGGGACAGGGGGGCGGCTACACCTTC.

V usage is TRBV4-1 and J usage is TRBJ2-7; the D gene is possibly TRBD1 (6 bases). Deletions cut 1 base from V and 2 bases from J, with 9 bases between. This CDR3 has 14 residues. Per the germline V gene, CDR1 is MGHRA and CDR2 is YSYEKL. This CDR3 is CASSQGSGAYEQYF. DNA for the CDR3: TGCGCCAGCAGCCAAGGATCAGGGGCCTACGAGCAGTACTTC.

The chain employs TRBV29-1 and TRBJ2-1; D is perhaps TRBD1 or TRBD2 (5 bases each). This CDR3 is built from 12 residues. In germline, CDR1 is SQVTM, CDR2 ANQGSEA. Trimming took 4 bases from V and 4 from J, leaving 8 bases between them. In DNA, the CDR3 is TGCAGCGTTGCTTGGGGGTACAATGAGCAGTTCTTC. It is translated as CSVAWGYNEQFF.

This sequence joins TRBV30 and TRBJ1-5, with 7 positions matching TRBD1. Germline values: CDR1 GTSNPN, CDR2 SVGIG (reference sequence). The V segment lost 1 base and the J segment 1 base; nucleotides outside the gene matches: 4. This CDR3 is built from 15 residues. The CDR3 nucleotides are TGTGCCTGGAGTGCCGGGACAGCAAGCAATCAGCCCCAGCATTTT. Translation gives CAWSAGTASNQPQHF.

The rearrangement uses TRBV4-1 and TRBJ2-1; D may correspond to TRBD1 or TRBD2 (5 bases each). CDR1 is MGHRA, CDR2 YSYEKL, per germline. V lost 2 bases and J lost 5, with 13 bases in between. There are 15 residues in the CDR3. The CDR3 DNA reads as TGCGCCAGCAGCCAAACTCGTCTGGGGGACAATGAGCAGTTCTTC. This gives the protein CASSQTRLGDNEQFF.

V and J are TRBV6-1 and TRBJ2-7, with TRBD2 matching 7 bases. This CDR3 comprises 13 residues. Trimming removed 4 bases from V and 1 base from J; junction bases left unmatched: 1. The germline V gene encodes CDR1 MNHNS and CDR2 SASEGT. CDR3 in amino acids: CASSGTSSYEQYF. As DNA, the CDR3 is TGTGCCAGCAGTGGGACTAGTTCCTACGAGCAGTACTTC.

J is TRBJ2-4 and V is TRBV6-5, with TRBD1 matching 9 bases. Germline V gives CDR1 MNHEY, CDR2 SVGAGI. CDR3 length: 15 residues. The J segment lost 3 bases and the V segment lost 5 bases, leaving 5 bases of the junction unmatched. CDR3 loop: CASSRQGGGKNIQYF. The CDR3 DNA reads TGTGCCAGCAGTCGACAGGGGGGTGGCAAAAACATTCAGTACTTC.

CDR3 loop: CASSIGTSGNNEQFF. For the CDR3, the DNA is TGTGCCAGCAGTATTGGGACTAGCGGGAACAATGAGCAGTTCTTC. The chain joins TRBV27 to TRBJ2-1; 13 positions match TRBD2. CDR1 and CDR2 from the germline V gene are MNHEY and SMNVEV (reference sequence). CDR3 length: 15 residues. V lost 5 bases, J lost 5 bases, and 3 bases stayed unmatched.

The CDR3 DNA reads as TGTGCCAGCTCCCATCTCGGGACTAGCGGAACCGAGGGGACCCAGTACTTC. Protein: CASSHLGTSGTEGTQYF. The chain couples TRBV2 to TRBJ2-5, with 11 bases that match TRBD2. CDR1 is SNHLY and CDR2 is FYNNEI in the germline V gene. This CDR3 contains 17 residues. V was pared by 8 bases and J by 7 bases, with 18 bases of the junction left unmatched.

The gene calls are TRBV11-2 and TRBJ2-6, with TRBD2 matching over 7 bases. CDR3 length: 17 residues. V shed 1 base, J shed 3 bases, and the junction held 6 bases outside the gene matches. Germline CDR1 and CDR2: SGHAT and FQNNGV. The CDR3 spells CASSLVAGPGGANVLTF. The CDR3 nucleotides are TGTGCCAGCAGCTTAGTAGCGGGTCCGGGTGGGGCCAACGTCCTGACTTTC.

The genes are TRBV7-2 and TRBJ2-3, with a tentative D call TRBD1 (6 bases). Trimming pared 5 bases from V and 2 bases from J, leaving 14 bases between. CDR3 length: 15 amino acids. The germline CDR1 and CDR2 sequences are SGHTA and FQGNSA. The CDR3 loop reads CASSPRWGHTDTQYF. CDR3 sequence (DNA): TGTGCCAGCAGCCCCCGTTGGGGGCACACAGATACGCAGTATTTT.

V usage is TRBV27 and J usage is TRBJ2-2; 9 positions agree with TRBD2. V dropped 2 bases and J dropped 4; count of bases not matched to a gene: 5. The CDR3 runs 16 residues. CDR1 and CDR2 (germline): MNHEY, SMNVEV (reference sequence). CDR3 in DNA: TGTGCCAGCAGTTTAGGGGTAGCGGGGGTCACCGGGGAGCTGTTTTTT. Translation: CASSLGVAGVTGELFF.

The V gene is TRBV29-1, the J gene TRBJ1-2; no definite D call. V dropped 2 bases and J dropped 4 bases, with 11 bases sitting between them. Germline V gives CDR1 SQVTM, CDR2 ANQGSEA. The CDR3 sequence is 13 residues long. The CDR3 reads CSVERSWGYGYTF. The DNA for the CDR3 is TGCAGCGTTGAACGCTCCTGGGGCTATGGCTACACCTTC.

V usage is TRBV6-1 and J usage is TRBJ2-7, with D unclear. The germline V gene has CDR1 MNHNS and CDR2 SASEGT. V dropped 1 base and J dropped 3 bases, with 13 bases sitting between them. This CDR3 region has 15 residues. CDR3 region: CASSEVVDLFYEQYF. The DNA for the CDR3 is TGTGCCAGCAGTGAAGTGGTCGACCTATTCTACGAGCAGTACTTC.

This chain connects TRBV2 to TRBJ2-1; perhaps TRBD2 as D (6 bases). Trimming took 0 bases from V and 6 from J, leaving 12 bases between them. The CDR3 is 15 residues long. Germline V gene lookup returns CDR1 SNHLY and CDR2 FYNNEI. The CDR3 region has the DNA TGTGCCAGCAGTGAAGCTTTGTTGGAGGGCAATGAGCAGTTCTTC. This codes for CASSEALLEGNEQFF.

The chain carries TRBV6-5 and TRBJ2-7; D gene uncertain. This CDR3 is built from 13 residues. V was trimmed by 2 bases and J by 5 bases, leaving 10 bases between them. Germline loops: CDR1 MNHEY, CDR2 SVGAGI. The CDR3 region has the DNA TGTGCCAGCAGTTACCAGGAGTGGCACGAGCAGTACTTC. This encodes CASSYQEWHEQYF.

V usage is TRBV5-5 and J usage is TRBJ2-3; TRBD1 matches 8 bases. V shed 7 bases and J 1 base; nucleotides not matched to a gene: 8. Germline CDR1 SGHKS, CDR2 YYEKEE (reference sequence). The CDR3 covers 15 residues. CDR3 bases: TGTGCCAGCCGGAGGACAGGGTGGGGCACAGATACGCAGTATTTT. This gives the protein CASRRTGWGTDTQYF.

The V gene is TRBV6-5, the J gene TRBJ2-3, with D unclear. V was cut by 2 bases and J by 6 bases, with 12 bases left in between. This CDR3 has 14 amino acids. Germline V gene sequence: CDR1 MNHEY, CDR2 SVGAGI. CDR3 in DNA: TGTGCCAGCAGTTACCTTTTAGATTGGGATACGCAGTATTTT. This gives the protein CASSYLLDWDTQYF.

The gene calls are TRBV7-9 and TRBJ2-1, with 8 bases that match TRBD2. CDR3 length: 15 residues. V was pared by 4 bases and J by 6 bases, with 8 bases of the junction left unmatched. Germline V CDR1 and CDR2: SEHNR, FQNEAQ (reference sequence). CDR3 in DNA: TGTGCCAGCAGCTCCGACGGGGGGGCCCTCAATGAGCAGTTCTTC. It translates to CASSSDGGALNEQFF.

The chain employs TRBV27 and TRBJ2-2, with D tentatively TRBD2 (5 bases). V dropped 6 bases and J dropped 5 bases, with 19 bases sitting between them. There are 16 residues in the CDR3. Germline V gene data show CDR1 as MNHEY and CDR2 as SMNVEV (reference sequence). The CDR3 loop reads CASRLGSGIGTGELFF. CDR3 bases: TGTGCCAGCAGACTCGGCTCGGGGATTGGGACCGGGGAGCTGTTTTTT.

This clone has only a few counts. The CDR3 sequence is CASSQGGSEAFF. The CDR3 region has the DNA TGCGCCAGCAGCCAAGGGGGGTCTGAAGCTTTCTTT. V is TRBV4-1 and J is TRBJ1-1; a weak D match, TRBD1 (5 bases). Trimming left V 1 base short and J 6 bases short, with 6 bases between. The CDR3 has 12 amino acids. Germline V CDR1 and CDR2: MGHRA, YSYEKL.

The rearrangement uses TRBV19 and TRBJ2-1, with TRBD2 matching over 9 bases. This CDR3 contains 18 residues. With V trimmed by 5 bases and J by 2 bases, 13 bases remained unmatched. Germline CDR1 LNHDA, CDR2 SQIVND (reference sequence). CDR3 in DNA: TGTGCCAGTAGTCCTCAAACGAGGGCGGGAGGGCCCTACAATGAGCAGTTCTTC. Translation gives CASSPQTRAGGPYNEQFF.

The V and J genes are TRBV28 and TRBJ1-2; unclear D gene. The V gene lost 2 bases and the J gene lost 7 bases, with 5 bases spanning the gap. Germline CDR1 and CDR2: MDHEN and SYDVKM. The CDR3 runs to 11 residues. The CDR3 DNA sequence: TGTGCCAGCAGTTTAGATGGTGGCTACACCTTC. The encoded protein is CASSLDGGYTF.